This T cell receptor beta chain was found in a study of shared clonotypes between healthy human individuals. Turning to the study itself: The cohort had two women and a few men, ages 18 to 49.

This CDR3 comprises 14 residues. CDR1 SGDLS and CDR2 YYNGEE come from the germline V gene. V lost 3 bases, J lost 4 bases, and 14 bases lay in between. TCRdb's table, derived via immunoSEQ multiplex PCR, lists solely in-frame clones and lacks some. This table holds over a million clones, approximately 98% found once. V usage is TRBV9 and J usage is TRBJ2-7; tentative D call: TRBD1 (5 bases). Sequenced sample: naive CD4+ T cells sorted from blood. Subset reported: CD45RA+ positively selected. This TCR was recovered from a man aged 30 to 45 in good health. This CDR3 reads CASSAEDTSYEQYF. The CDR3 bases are TGTGCCAGCAGCGCAGAGGACACATCGTACGAGCAGTACTTC. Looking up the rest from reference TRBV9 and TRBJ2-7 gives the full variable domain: DSGVTQTPKHLITATGQRVTLRCSPRSGDLSVYWYQQSLDQGLQFLIQYYNGEERAKGNILERFSAQQFPDLHSELNLSSLELGDSALYFCASSAEDTSYEQYFGPGTRLTVT.